The 5 T cell receptor beta chains given below trace back to one sample, sequenced in a study of shared clonotypes between healthy human individuals. The protocol was immunoSEQ multiplex PCR, while the TCRdb copy is restricted to in-frame clones and leaves out a portion. This sample has fewer than 850,000 clones, with roughly 91% found just once. Sequencing was done on a sample of memory CD8+ T cells from PBMCs. Subset meaning: CD45RO+ cells pooled with CCR7-negative TemRA cells. These receptors came from a man younger than 30 in good health. Some clones in this sample may be carry-over from other donors' samples.

The genes are TRBV7-9 and TRBJ2-7, with 9 bases lining up with TRBD1. The ends lost 3 bases at V and 3 bases at J; junction bases unmatched: 3. Germline-derived CDR1 and CDR2 are SEHNR and FQNEAQ (reference sequence). The CDR3 totals 14 residues. CDR3 protein: CASSFRTGVYEQYF. The CDR3 nucleotides are TGTGCCAGCAGCTTCAGGACAGGGGTCTACGAGCAGTACTTC.

The V and J genes are TRBV7-6 and TRBJ1-2; 7 bases are a match to TRBD1. The germline gives CDR1 SGHVS, CDR2 FNYEAQ. The CDR3 covers 13 residues. The V and J ends lost 2 bases and 7 bases, in that order; junction bases with no gene match: 4. This CDR3 is CASSLQGDGGYTF. The CDR3 region has the DNA TGTGCCAGCAGCTTACAGGGGGACGGTGGCTACACCTTC.

The chain employs TRBV4-1 and TRBJ2-5; perhaps TRBD2 as D (6 bases). Germline V CDR1 and CDR2: MGHRA, YSYEKL. The CDR3 runs 16 residues. V was cut by 1 base and J by 0 bases, with 12 bases left in between. Here the CDR3 DNA reads TGCGCCAGCAGCCAAGCCTTGACTAGGCACCAAGAGACCCAGTACTTC. The encoded protein is CASSQALTRHQETQYF.

CDR3 amino acids: CSVVAGVRDEQFF. The CDR3 coding sequence is TGCAGCGTTGTAGCGGGAGTCCGGGATGAGCAGTTCTTC. The chain recombines TRBV29-1 with TRBJ2-1; the match to TRBD2 covers 9 bases. CDR1 SQVTM and CDR2 ANQGSEA come from the germline V gene. V lost 4 bases and J lost 8; bases outside the gene matches: 6. The CDR3 consists of 13 residues.

V gene TRBV7-9 combines with J gene TRBJ1-2; D remains unclear. Trimming took off 2 bases at V and 5 bases at J, with 6 bases between the two ends. This CDR3 is 12 amino acids long. CDR1 is SEHNR, CDR2 FQNEAQ, per germline (reference sequence). This CDR3 is CASSLLTYGYTF. The CDR3 DNA reads as TGTGCCAGCAGCTTATTAACTTATGGCTACACCTTC.